The 25 T cell receptor beta chains below all came from one sample that was sequenced in a study of cytomegalovirus exposure and HLA in healthy donors. With 60 Vbeta and 13 Jbeta primers, the PCR was carried out. Clones were sequenced by immunoSEQ multiplex PCR, and TCRdb holds only the in-frame ones, with some missing. The top ten hold about 9% of the sample, which has around 40,000 clones, roughly 60% seen once. The sample consisted of PBMCs. These receptors were taken from a human donor in good health.

The chain links TRBV4-1 to TRBJ1-2, with TRBD1 as a possible D gene (6 bases). The germline V gene has CDR1 MGHRA and CDR2 YSYEKL. The length of the CDR3 is 15 residues. Trimming cost V 0 bases and J 3 bases, with 11 bases left between them. The CDR3 sequence is CASSQEGGDYYGYTF. CDR3 nucleotides: TGCGCCAGCAGCCAAGAAGGGGGGGATTACTATGGCTACACCTTC.

The genes are TRBV30 and TRBJ1-1, with 7 bases identical to TRBD1. From germline, CDR1 is GTSNPN and CDR2 SVGIG (reference sequence). CDR3 length: 14 residues. The ends lost 3 bases at V and 4 bases at J; junction bases unmatched: 8. For the CDR3, the DNA is TGTGCCTGGAGAGGGGACAGTGAGGTCACTGAAGCTTTCTTT. Translated, it gives CAWRGDSEVTEAFF.

The rearrangement uses TRBV6-1 and TRBJ1-2; D call uncertain. CDR3 size: 14 residues. Per germline, CDR1 MNHNS and CDR2 SASEGT. With 1 base removed from V and 8 bases from J, the gap between germline ends came to 14 bases. Here the CDR3 DNA reads TGTGCCAGCAGTGAAGTGGCGGACTCTAGGGGCTACACCTTC. Translating gives CASSEVADSRGYTF.

The chain is built from TRBV30 and TRBJ1-2; TRBD1 matches at 8 bases. After removal of 0 bases from V and 5 bases from J, the junction contained 11 bases not matched to a gene. The germline gives CDR1 GTSNPN, CDR2 SVGIG (reference sequence). The CDR3 totals 16 residues. CDR3 bases: TGTGCCTGGAGTGTACGGGCCCAGGGGGCGCGGTATGGCTACACCTTC. This encodes CAWSVRAQGARYGYTF.

This clone turned up a few times. The V gene is TRBV6-5, the J gene TRBJ2-7, with 8 bases identical to TRBD1. The junction had 7 bases not matched to a gene; V was cut back by 4 bases and J by 2 bases. The CDR3 spans 15 residues. Germline V CDR1 and CDR2: MNHEY, SVGAGI. CDR3 coding DNA: TGTGCCAGCAGTTTCAAAACAGGGGGGCCCTACGAGCAGTACTTC. This codes for CASSFKTGGPYEQYF.

The chain uses TRBV28 and TRBJ1-6; 9 bases are a match to TRBD1. This CDR3 comprises 14 residues. Germline-derived CDR1 and CDR2 are MDHEN and SYDVKM. With V trimmed by 4 bases and J by 7 bases, 2 bases remained unmatched. The chain's CDR3 is CASSSGQGNSPLHF. CDR3 DNA sequence: TGTGCCAGCAGTTCCGGACAGGGGAATTCACCCCTCCACTTT.

This clone showed up just a few times. The chain has TRBV7-9 and TRBJ2-2, with 7 bases fitting TRBD1. Germline assignment: CDR1 SEHNR and CDR2 FQNEAQ (reference sequence). Losses at the gene ends were 7 bases for V and 1 base for J; bases not matched to a gene: 6. The CDR3 spans 15 residues. CDR3 nucleotides: TGTGCCAGCAACCCCGACAGGGTGAACACCGGGGAGCTGTTTTTT. Translating gives CASNPDRVNTGELFF.

In this sample, this clone turned up once. The chain carries TRBV20-1 and TRBJ2-1; D might be TRBD2 (6 bases). Between the trimmed V and J ends, which lost 3 bases and 8 bases, there was a span of 8 bases. Looked up from germline, CDR1 is DFQATT and CDR2 is SNEGSKA (reference sequence). The CDR3 runs to 11 residues. This chain's CDR3 is CSASTGDEQFF. CDR3 in DNA: TGCAGTGCTAGTACGGGGGATGAGCAGTTCTTC.

This clone was recorded only once. The chain has TRBV7-2 and TRBJ2-3; 15 positions agree with TRBD2. The trim removed 4 bases at V and 5 bases at J, leaving 7 bases unmatched. The CDR3 sequence is 17 residues long. Germline V gene sequence: CDR1 SGHTA, CDR2 FQGNSA. The CDR3 loop reads CASSSRTSGGAIDTQYF. DNA of the CDR3: TGTGCCAGCAGCTCTAGGACTAGCGGGGGGGCCATAGATACGCAGTATTTT. The full variable domain, completed using reference TRBV7-2 and TRBJ2-3, is GAGVSQSPSNKVTEKGKDVELRCDPISGHTALYWYRQSLGQGLEFLIYFQGNSAPDKSGLPSDRFSAERTGGSVSTLTIQRTQQEDSAVYLCASSSRTSGGAIDTQYFGPGTRLTVL.

This clone was observed a few times. The chain employs TRBV7-2 and TRBJ1-2; D is possibly TRBD1 (5 bases). This CDR3 comprises 17 residues. V lost 5 bases, J lost 5 bases, and 24 bases lay in between. Germline lookup yields CDR1 SGHTA and CDR2 FQGNSA. The CDR3 protein is CASSPDWGQAQFYGYTF. CDR3 bases: TGTGCCAGCAGCCCCGACTGGGGCCAGGCCCAGTTTTATGGCTACACCTTC.

This CDR3 is CASSEVMTRGELFF. CDR3 in DNA: TGTGCCAGCAGTGAAGTTATGACACGAGGGGAGCTGTTTTTT. V usage is TRBV6-1 and J usage is TRBJ2-2; D call uncertain. Deletions cut 1 base from V and 8 bases from J, with 11 bases between. The germline V gene has CDR1 MNHNS and CDR2 SASEGT. This CDR3 has 14 amino acids.

This chain's CDR3 is CAGQLAGGLDTQYF. CDR3 bases: TGTGCCGGACAACTAGCCGGAGGTCTAGATACGCAGTATTTT. J is TRBJ2-3 and V is TRBV30; D perhaps matches TRBD2 (6 bases). CDR3 length: 14 residues. Germline CDR1 is GTSNPN and CDR2 is SVGIG (reference sequence). V was cut by 8 bases and J by 5 bases, with 20 bases left in between. The full variable domain, rest sourced from reference TRBV30 and TRBJ2-3, is SQTIHQWPATLVQPVGSPLSLECTVEGTSNPNLYWYRQAAGRGLQLLFYSVGIGQISSEVPQNLSASRPQDRQFILSSKKLLLSDSGFYLCAGQLAGGLDTQYFGPGTRLTVL.

The gene calls are TRBV10-3 and TRBJ2-1, with 8 nucleotides matching TRBD2. The V gene end was trimmed by 2 bases and the J gene end by 3 bases; junction bases not matched to a gene: 9. CDR1 and CDR2 (germline): ENHRY, SYGVKD. The CDR3 totals 17 residues. The CDR3 loop is CAISELIGTSGYNEQFF. The CDR3 DNA reads TGTGCCATCAGTGAGCTTATCGGAACTAGCGGCTACAATGAGCAGTTCTTC.

CDR3 sequence: CSVAPLENEQYF. The CDR3 DNA reads TGCAGCGTTGCCCCTCTGGAGAACGAGCAGTACTTC. The chain has TRBV29-1 and TRBJ2-5; unclear D gene. The J call may not be correct, given that the DNA end is closer to TRBJ2-7. The CDR3 sequence is 12 residues long. Germline CDR1 SQVTM, CDR2 ANQGSEA.

CDR3 DNA: TGCGCCAGCAGCACCCGGACAGGGAGGGACACTGAAGCTTTCTTT. This translates into CASSTRTGRDTEAFF. The chain is built from TRBV5-1 and TRBJ1-1; 8 bases match TRBD1. With 4 bases clipped from V and 3 bases from J, the junction kept 8 bases outside the gene matches. This CDR3 has 15 amino acids. CDR1 and CDR2 (germline): SGHRS, YFSETQ.

The chain is built from TRBV15 and TRBJ2-7; no clear D gene. From germline, CDR1 is LNHNV and CDR2 YYDKDF (reference sequence). The CDR3 totals 14 residues. The V and J ends lost 0 bases and 6 bases respectively, with 12 bases between them. The CDR3 region is CATSRDGRSLEQYF. In nucleotides, the CDR3 is TGTGCCACCAGCAGAGATGGCAGGTCCCTCGAGCAGTACTTC.

In the case of this clone: A far larger clone differs by one base, so this is likely a read error. This sample also contains other DNA sequences that code for the same CDR3. The rearrangement joins TRBV4-1 to TRBJ2-1; no clear D gene. Germline V gives CDR1 MGHRA, CDR2 YSYEKL. The CDR3 runs to 12 residues. Trimming left V 0 bases short and J 7 bases short, with 4 bases between. Written as DNA, the CDR3 is TGCGCCAGCAGCCAAGATAATAATGAGCAGTTCTTC. It is translated as CASSQDNNEQFF.

The CDR3 coding sequence is TGTGCCAGCAGCCGATATTCAGGGTACGAGCAGTACTTC. Its protein is CASSRYSGYEQYF. This chain joins TRBV5-8 and TRBJ2-7, with D perhaps matching TRBD1 (5 bases). The germline gives CDR1 SGHTS, CDR2 YDEGEE. Trimming removed 4 bases from V and 4 bases from J, with 12 bases in between. The CDR3 runs 13 residues.

The V call is TRBV6-5, the J call TRBJ2-2; D may be TRBD2 (6 bases). The CDR3 sequence is 15 residues long. Trimming left V 7 bases short and J 4 bases short, with 16 bases between. Germline assignment: CDR1 MNHEY and CDR2 SVGAGI. The CDR3 nucleotides are TGTGCCAGCATTGCCCGGGGGTTTCCCACCGGGGAGCTGTTTTTT. It translates to CASIARGFPTGELFF.

The genes are TRBV5-6 and TRBJ2-7; D gene unclear. The CDR3 loop spans 12 amino acids. Trimming pared 0 bases from V and 2 bases from J, leaving 3 bases between. The germline gives CDR1 SGHDT, CDR2 YYEEEE. The CDR3, as DNA: TGTGCCAGCAGCTTGGATACCTACGAGCAGTACTTC. As protein: CASSLDTYEQYF.

The rearrangement joins TRBV5-1 to TRBJ2-7; the match to TRBD1 covers 10 bases. V lost 1 base to trimming and J lost 4 bases; unmatched junction nucleotides: 5. Germline values: CDR1 SGHRS, CDR2 YFSETQ. The CDR3 extends over 15 amino acids. The CDR3 here is CASSLRGQGLYEQYF. The CDR3 region has the DNA TGCGCCAGCAGCTTGCGGGGACAGGGGTTGTACGAGCAGTACTTC. Using reference TRBV5-1 and TRBJ2-7 for the parts outside the CDR3, the full variable domain is KAGVTQTPRYLIKTRGQQVTLSCSPISGHRSVSWYQQTPGQGLQFLFEYFSETQRNKGNFPGRFSGRQFSNSRSEMNVSTLELGDSALYLCASSLRGQGLYEQYFGPGTRLTVT.

This clone was seen a few times. The chain is built from TRBV2 and TRBJ1-2; D ambiguous. Deletions cut 4 bases from V and 8 bases from J, with 14 bases between. The CDR3 has 13 amino acids. Looked up from germline, CDR1 is SNHLY and CDR2 is FYNNEI. CDR3 sequence (DNA): TGTGCCAGCAGTGTCTTAGGACCGGGAGGCTACACCTTC. It codes for CASSVLGPGGYTF. Combining the CDR3 with reference TRBV2 and TRBJ1-2 gives the whole variable domain EPEVTQTPSHQVTQMGQEVILRCVPISNHLYFYWYRQILGQKVEFLVSFYNNEISEKSEIFDDQFSVERPDGSNFTLKIRSTKLEDSAMYFCASSVLGPGGYTFGSGTRLTVV.

The chain's CDR3 is CASSVAPSTDTQYF. CDR3 coding DNA: TGTGCCAGCAGCGTAGCCCCTAGCACAGATACGCAGTATTTT. The gene calls are TRBV9 and TRBJ2-3, with D unresolved. Looked up from germline, CDR1 is SGDLS and CDR2 is YYNGEE. The CDR3 runs 14 residues. V lost 0 bases and J lost 0, with 5 bases in between.

The genes are TRBV9 and TRBJ2-5, with D maybe TRBD1 (6 bases). CDR3 size: 17 residues. Germline V gene data show CDR1 as SGDLS and CDR2 as YYNGEE. V shed 0 bases and J shed 5 bases, with 20 bases lying between them. The CDR3 DNA reads as TGTGCCAGCAGCGTAGGGGTTGTGCCAGGGGTAGGGGAGACCCAGTACTTC. Its protein product is CASSVGVVPGVGETQYF. Looking up the rest from reference TRBV9 and TRBJ2-5 gives the full variable domain: DSGVTQTPKHLITATGQRVTLRCSPRSGDLSVYWYQQSLDQGLQFLIQYYNGEERAKGNILERFSAQQFPDLHSELNLSSLELGDSALYFCASSVGVVPGVGETQYFGPGTRLLVL.

This clone was picked up a small number of times. This chain connects TRBV28 to TRBJ1-5; D perhaps matches TRBD1 (5 bases). The CDR3 has 14 residues. Trimming shortened V by 9 bases and J by 7 bases, and 19 bases separated the two germline ends. Germline V CDR1 and CDR2: MDHEN, SYDVKM. The CDR3 nucleotides read TGTGCCAGTACATTACCCGGGGGAAGCCAGCCCCAGCATTTT. Its translation is CASTLPGGSQPQHF.